These 8 T cell receptor beta chains came from one sample sequenced in a study of graft-versus-host responses after intestinal transplantation. Here immunoSEQ multiplex PCR was the method, and the copy in TCRdb shows in-frame clones only, minus some. The profile shows 60,000 to 90,000 clones, around 91% of them singletons. No antigens are known for them. Material: unstimulated CD8+ T cells sorted from spleen or lymph node cells, obtained before intestinal transplant. The receptor set was obtained from a human donor who received an intestinal transplant.

The V and J genes are TRBV11-2 and TRBJ2-3; 9 bases line up with TRBD2. Germline-derived CDR1 and CDR2 are SGHAT and FQNNGV. CDR3 length: 15 residues. With 1 base clipped from V and 6 bases from J, the junction kept 5 bases outside the gene matches. The CDR3 here is CASSLGGGAGDTQYF. The CDR3 DNA follows: TGTGCCAGCAGCTTAGGCGGGGGGGCGGGGGATACGCAGTATTTT. The entire variable domain, with the rest obtained from reference TRBV11-2 and TRBJ2-3, is as follows: EAGVAQSPRYKIIEKRQSVAFWCNPISGHATLYWYQQILGQGPKLLIQFQNNGVVDDSQLPKDRFSAERLKGVDSTLKIQPAKLEDSAVYLCASSLGGGAGDTQYFGPGTRLTVL.

The J gene is TRBJ1-1, the V gene TRBV5-1; D remains ambiguous. Per the germline V gene, CDR1 is SGHRS and CDR2 is YFSETQ. The CDR3 has 15 amino acids. The germline V and J ends were trimmed by 4 bases and 3 bases, with 16 bases remaining between them. The CDR3 nucleotides read TGCGCCAGCAGCCCTCGTCCCCCCCAGGACACTGAAGCTTTCTTT. Translated: CASSPRPPQDTEAFF.

The chain couples TRBV19 to TRBJ1-2; TRBD1 is a possible D gene (6 bases). V gave up 10 bases and J gave up 4 bases, with 16 bases separating them. The CDR3 has 13 residues. CDR1 and CDR2 (germline): LNHDA, SQIVND (reference sequence). In DNA form, the CDR3 reads TGTGCCATCCCCGGGCAGGGGAGCTATGGCTACACCTTC. Its protein is CAIPGQGSYGYTF.

CDR3 region: CASSWEGGKITEAFF. The CDR3 nucleotides read TGTGCCAGCTCCTGGGAGGGGGGCAAGATTACTGAAGCTTTCTTT. The chain has TRBV18 and TRBJ1-1; TRBD1 is a possible D gene (6 bases). The CDR3 extends over 15 amino acids. CDR1 is KGHSH, CDR2 LQKENI, per germline. Trimming shortened V by 6 bases and J by 5 bases, and 19 bases separated the two germline ends.

The chain carries TRBV10-2 and TRBJ1-1; TRBD1 might be the D (6 bases). The CDR3 runs 16 residues. Trimming left V 2 bases short and J 1 base short, with 14 bases between. In germline, CDR1 is WSHSY, CDR2 SAAADI. This CDR3 is CASSELWRGRNTEAFF. The CDR3 nucleotides are TGCGCCAGCAGTGAGCTATGGCGGGGGCGGAACACTGAAGCTTTCTTT.

The rearrangement links TRBV9 to TRBJ2-7, with 11 bases aligning to TRBD2. V trimming: 3 bases; J trimming: 2 bases; junction bases outside the gene matches: 7. The CDR3 runs 16 residues. The germline V gene has CDR1 SGDLS and CDR2 YYNGEE. The CDR3 coding sequence is TGTGCCAGCAGCGCGGACACTAGCGGGGGTCCCTACGAGCAGTACTTC. Translated, it gives CASSADTSGGPYEQYF.

V gene TRBV10-2 combines with J gene TRBJ1-6, with D possibly matching TRBD1 (5 bases). CDR3 size: 14 residues. V was clipped by 1 base and J by 9 bases, with 10 bases between them. Per germline, CDR1 WSHSY and CDR2 SAAADI. The CDR3 DNA reads TGCGCCAGCAGTGAGTACGGGGGGGGTTCACCCCTCCACTTT. Residues: CASSEYGGGSPLHF.

This chain links TRBV6-5 with TRBJ1-1, with a tentative D call TRBD1 (5 bases). The CDR3 contains 11 residues. V lost 7 bases, J lost 10 bases, and 13 bases lay in between. Germline V lookup: CDR1 MNHEY, CDR2 SVGAGI. CDR3 protein: CASIGVPGAFF. The CDR3 nucleotides are TGTGCCAGCATAGGGGTTCCCGGAGCTTTCTTT.